This T cell receptor beta chain was sequenced during a study of cytomegalovirus exposure and HLA in healthy donors (dated by TCRdb to 2015 to 2018). General notes on the study: An earlier analysis of several hundred of the donors reported about 260 Gb of sequence data and around 110 million unique TCR beta sequences obtained from some 200 million T cells. The number of typed donors differed by locus: about 620-640 for A, B, C, DRB1 and DQB1; 522 for DQA1; approximately 600 for DPA1; and about 450 for DPB1. The genetic ancestry cluster associated with self-reported Caucasian donors included 81% of the roughly 380 genotyped donors. Among about 400 genotyped donors of the cohort, an average of approximately 200,000 unique TCR beta nucleotide sequences was sequenced per donor, of which 15% to 20% were non-productive. Rather than using new phenotypic data, the later analysis identified candidate immune exposures from TCR beta sequences and from how often those sequences occurred across donors. An early release covering more than 500 HLA-typed donors comprised 250 to 350 gigabases of sequencing data and approximately 85 million unique TCR sequences. All discovery cohort repertoires had been generated on a single sequencing platform. A later analysis re-examined previously published TCR beta repertoires from 610 or so donors and added high-resolution HLA genotyping to investigate patterns of TCR occurrence. The study used immunosequencing to profile the T cell repertoires of 666 subjects and linked those repertoires to cytomegalovirus serostatus. Alongside the repertoire data, information on donor age, sex, ethnicity and CMV serostatus was compiled. In an earlier analysis of roughly 580 of the donors, high-throughput TCR beta sequencing was used to judge whether each TCR beta V gene segment behaved as functional or pseudogenic. Besides the first cohort of hundreds of subjects, a separate validation cohort made up of around 120 different subjects was used. The study combined high-throughput TCR immunosequencing, statistical association of individual TCRs with disease status, and machine learning to predict cytomegalovirus infection status. A handful of DR-DQ haplotypes were handled as single units for association and clustering because linkage in the cohort was strong. HLA typing included class I and class II loci at four-digit resolution. The study was designed to test whether signatures of past pathogen exposure could be identified by cataloging public T cell receptors. Genome-wide SNP genotypes for about 65% of the roughly 670 donors were used in a later genetic analysis, which treated that subset as a discovery cohort. The investigation overall reported the following: The only immune exposure information available for the cohort was CMV serostatus. The presence/absence analyses assumed that sequencing depth was roughly uniform across donors, and that assumption may not be true. Linkage disequilibrium might explain the correlated functional status among segregating V segments, but an unknown experimental factor could not be ruled out. The study gave a list of some 150 TCR beta chains associated with cytomegalovirus. The cohort was sequenced for TCR beta chains only, and without alpha or paired-chain data the features that could be detected were limited. The authors suggested that the approach could potentially be generalized to other disease states and immunological phenotypes. A later genetic analysis reported fewer N-insertions in productive TCRs among donors in an Asian-associated ancestry cluster than the roughly 700-donor mean. V-gene and J-gene trimming of TCR beta chains was associated with a missense DCLRE1C variant in a later genetic analysis, and the association was replicated in an independent cohort. Because HLA typing was missing for some donors at each locus, association tests included only the typed subset. In both the original and validation cohorts, the classifier was reported to diagnose cytomegalovirus status with high specificity and sensitivity. A later analysis found that HLA-associated TCR beta chains were more clonally expanded and had lower generation probabilities than equally common non-associated chains. According to a later analysis, TCR association rates differed among HLA loci, with DRB1 alleles showing the most associated TCRs and HLA-C alleles showing the fewest. In a later analysis, about 17,000 TCR beta sequences were associated with specific HLA alleles at a false discovery rate of 0.05. Several of the top co-occurrence clusters appeared to be linked to parvovirus B19, influenza, CMV and Epstein-Barr virus, according to a later analysis. While some public TCRs were present in many individuals, most TCR sequences turned up only very rarely across donors. Because counts were too low, under 20 rarely observed V segments, including chromosome 9 orphons, were left out of the earlier analysis of some 640 of the donors. A few of the identified cytomegalovirus-associated TCR beta chains were confirmed in vitro to be specific for cytomegalovirus antigens. In an earlier analysis of around 600 of the donors, most TCR beta V segments appeared in productive rearrangements about 87% or about 30% of the time, broadly matching IMGT annotations. A group of highly shared sequence variants was considered likely to be a technical artifact of the sequencing pipeline. When HLA alleles, especially DR and DQ, strongly co-occurred, attributing TCR associations to individual alleles was difficult. Some IMGT-functional V segments, including TRBV6-2 and TRBV6-3, could not be told apart with the 87-base-pair reads, so those segments were excluded. According to a later analysis, most CMV-associated TCR beta chains appeared to be HLA-restricted, and the HLA associations seemed to be driven largely by CMV exposure. A further reported finding was that TCR beta sequences accurately predicted the HLA-A and HLA-B alleles for most subjects in the first cohort.

In total, fewer than 750 healthy bone marrow donors made up the cohort. Cohort members were all nominally healthy when sampled, although unrecorded immune exposures were likely present. The donor tested CMV seronegative, placing the donor among the 350 or so seronegative members of the cohort. Every donor gave a peripheral blood sample, and the peripheral blood mononuclear cells from that sample were used for TCR beta sequencing. The Qiagen DNeasy Blood Extraction Kit was used to extract genomic DNA from the blood cell samples. Concerning this clone: The clone's antigen remains unknown. No base-level quality is on record; no much larger clone is a single base apart.

The junction shows trimming of 4 bases on V and 7 bases on J, plus 14 bases between the germline ends. From the cysteine through the phenylalanine, the CDR3 covers 13 amino acids. Only CDR3 DNA is held: 39 bases, read in frame from base 1. The germline V gene provides CDR1 MNHNS and CDR2 SASEGT. Library preparation used the immunoSEQ multiplex PCR assay. The multiplex PCR relied on a mix of 60 forward primers for TCR Vbeta segments and 13 reverse primers for TCR Jbeta segments. Amplification of the CDR3 region of rearranged TCR beta genes was performed with a multiplex PCR assay on genomic DNA. The amplified TCR beta libraries were sequenced on the Illumina HiSeq System as 87-base-pair reads. The published analysis was carried out like this. A later analysis tallied around 80 million unique TCR beta chains across the 666 repertoires, and roughly 11 million of those chains were shared by two or more donors. A nearest-neighbor algorithm error-corrected the raw reads and collapsed the reads into unique sequences, merging closely related sequences to remove PCR and sequencing errors. Alignment of CDR3 sequences to IMGT reference sequences was used to assign V, D and J gene segments. For a sequence to be retained, at least a six-nucleotide match to both a V gene segment and a J gene segment was required. Rearrangements were classified as productive when the CDR3 lacked stop codons and remained in frame with V and J, and all other rearrangements were classified as non-productive. Following IMGT convention, CDR3 was defined as the stretch from the second conserved V-encoded cysteine to the conserved J-encoded phenylalanine. Sequences without an unambiguous match to a single V gene segment were excluded from the earlier analysis of about 600 of the donors. In an earlier analysis of some 590 of the donors, V segments were called functional above 56.7% productive rearrangements and were called segregating when the between-donor standard deviation exceeded 5%. To diagnose cytomegalovirus status from the catalog of TCR beta chain sequences, a statistical classification framework was built. V and J gene assignment, in a later analysis, came from comparing TCR nucleotide sequences with IMGT/GENE-DB human TR gene sequences. In a later analysis, CDR3 sequences and most-parsimonious VDJ recombination scenarios were assigned using the TCRdist pipeline. A later analysis defined each TCR beta chain by its CDR3 amino acid sequence plus V-gene family, and excluded reads lacking a unique V-gene family. As a way to deal with suspected cross-contamination and a sequencing artifact, a later analysis dropped roughly 600 nucleotide sequences that were highly shared and had low generation probability. A later analysis calculated a clonal expansion index for each public chain from normalized within-repertoire ranks of inferred template counts. Generation probabilities in a later analysis came from a VDJ recombination model fitted to out-of-frame rearrangements, and those results were checked against IGoR. Hypergeometric tests were used in a later analysis to score TCR-TCR, TCR-HLA and TCR-CMV co-occurrence, with a repertoire-size bias correction applied to the TCR pairs. False discovery rates were estimated in a later analysis by permuting HLA or CMV assignments 20 times. In a later analysis, co-occurring TCRs were grouped using DBSCAN, with TCRdist sequence similarity added in when clustering inside HLA-allele-positive subsets. Co-occurrence clustering excluded repertoires with fewer than 30,000 or more than 120,000 public chains, plus five with anomalous nucleotide sharing. TCRdb holds this immuneACCESS table with in-frame rearrangements only. Some clones are missing; in checked studies, unresolved V genes explain under half, and the rest has no known cause. The V and J calls and clone size come from that table; D and trimming were worked out from the DNA. In all, the sample holds around 150,000 clones, and about 75% of those were seen once. The biggest ten clones account for roughly 1.9% of the sample.

This clonotype was sampled from a female donor in good health and CMV-seronegative. The sequenced sample was PBMCs. Here the chain combines TRBV6-1 and TRBJ2-7; a tentative D call is TRBD1 (5 bases match). In nucleotide form, the sequence is TGTGCCAGCAGTGTAACAGGTCTGGGAGAGCAGTACTTC. It encodes CASSVTGLGEQYF.